The 32 T cell receptor beta chains in this list originate from one sample, sequenced in a study of regulatory T cells in long-lasting Graves disease (dated by TCRdb to 2020 to 2023). The protocol used for the library was multiplex PCR. Sequencing relied on an Illumina HiSeq 4000. iRepertoire HTBI primers and Arm-PCR amplification of CDR3 regions were used to construct TCR beta libraries. In TCRdb, the public reads were trimmed at Q25 with fastp and aligned with MiXCR, with productive beta chains retained. Each entry is one CDR3 protein sequence, shown with its most common DNA and genes. Counted in this sample were about 620,000 distinct CDR3 sequences; 16% of them appeared once. Clones ranked in the top ten supply about 17% of the sample. The time point label corresponds to: newly diagnosed GD, antithyroid drugs for less than 3 months. For both TCR sequencing and RNA sequencing, RNA was extracted from PBMCs using TRIzol.

Separately, the same data were catalogued under a study of T cells in Graves' hyperthyroidism and ophthalmopathy.

Sequencing was performed on peripheral blood mononuclear cells (PBMCs), taken at new diagnosis, from a patient treated with antithyroid drugs. The receptors were sampled from a woman aged 30 to 39 with Graves disease. Donor details come from another sample of the same person, matched by shared clones.

Ten or more counts support this clonotype. The chain employs TRBV28 and TRBJ1-2; D may be TRBD1 (5 bases). CDR1 and CDR2 from the germline V gene are MDHEN and SYDVKM. CDR3 length: 17 amino acids. V lost 2 bases, J lost 6 bases, and 22 bases lay in between. CDR3 protein: CASSLTPGRTRDDGYTF. The CDR3 nucleotides are TGTGCCAGCAGTTTAACCCCGGGACGGACGCGAGATGATGGCTACACCTTC.

This clonotype occurred a few times. This chain connects TRBV9 to TRBJ1-2, with 10 bases that match TRBD1. The germline CDR1 and CDR2 sequences are SGDLS and YYNGEE. The CDR3 loop spans 15 amino acids. Trimming took 4 bases from V and 7 from J; bases not matched to a gene: 10. For the CDR3, the DNA is TGTGCCAGCAGCCCGACAGGGGGCGCGGGAACTGGCTACACCTTC. Translation gives CASSPTGGAGTGYTF.

This clonotype occurred a few times. The rearrangement joins TRBV30 to TRBJ1-1, with TRBD1 matching over 8 bases. The CDR3 extends over 13 amino acids. V was pared by 5 bases and J by 6 bases, with 8 bases of the junction left unmatched. Germline V gene sequence: CDR1 GTSNPN, CDR2 SVGIG (reference sequence). The CDR3 DNA follows: TGTGCCTGGGGGACAGGTTGGGGCTCTGAAGCTTTCTTT. This encodes CAWGTGWGSEAFF.

There are a few counts of this clonotype. The chain is built from TRBV7-9 and TRBJ1-4; D gene ambiguous. The CDR3 runs 14 residues. Trimming took off 3 bases at V and 2 bases at J, with 7 bases between the two ends. From germline, CDR1 is SEHNR and CDR2 FQNEAQ (reference sequence). The CDR3 spells CASSFAGTNEKLFF. CDR3 in DNA: TGTGCCAGCAGCTTCGCGGGGACTAATGAAAAACTGTTTTTT. The entire variable domain, with the rest obtained from reference TRBV7-9 and TRBJ1-4, is as follows: DTGVSQNPRHKITKRGQNVTFRCDPISEHNRLYWYRQTLGQGPEFLTYFQNEAQLEKSRLLSDRFSAERPKGSFSTLEIQRTEQGDSAMYLCASSFAGTNEKLFFGSGTQLSVL.

The table lists this clonotype with many counts. This sequence joins TRBV2 and TRBJ1-6; no reliable D call. CDR3 length: 13 amino acids. The germline V and J ends were trimmed by 5 bases and 9 bases, with 11 bases remaining between them. Germline CDR1 SNHLY, CDR2 FYNNEI. The CDR3 bases are TGTGCCAGCAGTACGGCAGCCGCTTCACCCCTCCACTTT. It is translated as CASSTAAASPLHF.

This clonotype has only a few counts. This rearrangement joins TRBV30 to TRBJ2-1; the D gene is possibly TRBD1 (6 bases). The DNA matches TRBJ2-5 better at its end, which makes the J call doubtful. Germline-derived CDR1 and CDR2 are GTSNPN and SVGIG (reference sequence). The length of the CDR3 is 13 residues. The CDR3 nucleotides read TGTGCCTGGAGTGTGACAGGACCCGAGACCCAGTACTTC. It yields the protein CAWSVTGPETQYF.

This clonotype has more than one count but fewer than ten. The V and J genes are TRBV2 and TRBJ2-7; weak D call: TRBD2 (6 bases). V was pared by 6 bases and J by 0 bases, with 9 bases between. The germline V gene encodes CDR1 SNHLY and CDR2 FYNNEI. CDR3 length: 13 residues. The CDR3 DNA follows: TGTGCCAGCAGAGGAGGGGTCTCCTACGAGCAGTACTTC. Translated: CASRGGVSYEQYF.

This clonotype was detected only a few times. The chain carries TRBV11-2 and TRBJ2-7, with 9 bases lining up with TRBD1. V was clipped by 0 bases and J by 7 bases; unmatched bases: 7. From germline, CDR1 is SGHAT and CDR2 FQNNGV. The CDR3 covers 15 residues. CDR3 nucleotides: TGTGCCAGCAGCTTAGATTGGGGACAGGGACTAGAGCAGTACTTC. This sequence encodes CASSLDWGQGLEQYF.

This clonotype was seen at least ten times. The J gene is TRBJ1-2, the V gene TRBV27; TRBD1 matches at 8 bases. The CDR3 consists of 15 residues. Germline V gene lookup returns CDR1 MNHEY and CDR2 SMNVEV (reference sequence). V shed 6 bases and J 6 bases; nucleotides not matched to a gene: 12. CDR3 sequence: CASRGIRGRRNGYTF. The CDR3 DNA reads as TGTGCCAGCAGAGGCATCAGGGGGCGCCGGAATGGCTACACCTTC.

The chain has TRBV20-1 and TRBJ1-1, with D possibly being TRBD1 (5 bases). The germline CDR1 and CDR2 sequences are DFQATT and SNEGSKA (reference sequence). The V end was cut by 3 bases, the J end by 7 bases, with 21 bases between. The CDR3 spans 15 residues. CDR3 bases: TGCAGTGCTAGTGACCCAGCCGGACACCTGAGTGAAGCTTTCTTT. Translated, it gives CSASDPAGHLSEAFF.

The gene calls are TRBV19 and TRBJ2-1; D assignment may be TRBD1 or TRBD2 (6 bases each). The CDR3 is 15 amino acids. CDR1 is LNHDA, CDR2 SQIVND, per germline (reference sequence). V was shortened by 1 base and J by 8 bases, with 15 bases between the two germline ends. The DNA for the CDR3 is TGTGCCAGTAGTATAGGGGGGGCTAGCGTCGATGAGCAGTTCTTC. Its protein is CASSIGGASVDEQFF.

This clonotype was observed at least ten times. The chain employs TRBV28 and TRBJ2-1; possibly TRBD1 or TRBD2 for D (5 bases each). CDR1 is MDHEN and CDR2 is SYDVKM in the germline V gene. The CDR3 is 15 residues long. V was shortened by 2 bases and J by 4 bases, with 12 bases between the two germline ends. CDR3 residues: CASSLGGTGYNEQFF. The CDR3 DNA sequence: TGTGCCAGCAGTTTAGGTGGGACCGGATACAATGAGCAGTTCTTC. Filled out from reference TRBV28 and TRBJ2-1, the complete variable domain reads DVKVTQSSRYLVKRTGEKVFLECVQDMDHENMFWYRQDPGLGLRLIYFSYDVKMKEKGDIPEGYSVSREKKERFSLILESASTNQTSMYLCASSLGGTGYNEQFFGPGTRLTVL.

CDR3 residues: CASSQEGWRDAIDTQYF. CDR3 nucleotides: TGTGCCAGCAGCCAAGAGGGATGGCGGGACGCGATAGATACGCAGTATTTT. The chain carries TRBV4-2 and TRBJ2-3; D is possibly TRBD2 (6 bases). V shed 0 bases and J shed 5 bases, with 18 bases lying between them. The CDR3 spans 17 residues. Germline CDR1 reads LGHNA; CDR2 reads YNFKEQ.

This clonotype has ten or more counts. This chain joins TRBV5-1 and TRBJ1-1; 8 positions match TRBD1. The CDR3 sequence is 12 residues long. CDR1 is SGHRS and CDR2 is YFSETQ in the germline V gene. The V gene end was trimmed by 5 bases and the J gene end by 3 bases; junction bases not matched to a gene: 0. CDR3: CASRDRDTEAFF. The DNA of the CDR3 is TGCGCCAGCAGGGACAGGGACACTGAAGCTTTCTTT.

This chain links TRBV19 with TRBJ2-4; D is unclear. The germline CDR1 and CDR2 sequences are LNHDA and SQIVND (reference sequence). This CDR3 has 13 amino acids. V lost 1 base and J lost 10, with 11 bases in between. The CDR3 sequence is CASSIGPVEIQYF. CDR3 in DNA: TGTGCCAGTAGTATAGGGCCAGTTGAAATTCAGTACTTC.

The rearrangement joins TRBV9 to TRBJ2-7, with 10 bases identical to TRBD1. This CDR3 spans 12 amino acids. V trimming: 7 bases; J trimming: 4 bases; junction bases outside the gene matches: 2. Per the germline V gene, CDR1 is SGDLS and CDR2 is YYNGEE. The CDR3 reads CASQGQGYEQYF. The CDR3 DNA reads as TGTGCCAGCCAGGGACAGGGGTACGAGCAGTACTTC.

Details on this clonotype: A single base separates this from a much larger clone, so it may be a read error. The chain combines TRBV15 with TRBJ1-5; no reliable D call. The V end was cut by 0 bases, the J end by 6 bases, with 12 bases between. The CDR3 has 15 residues. From germline, CDR1 is LNHNV and CDR2 YYDKDF (reference sequence). The CDR3 reads CATSRDGWMGQPQHF. CDR3 nucleotides: TGTGCCACCAGCAGAGATGGATGGATGGGTCAGCCCCAGCATTTT.

The rearrangement links TRBV4-2 to TRBJ1-2, with 9 bases lining up with TRBD1. CDR3 length equals 16 residues. The junction had 10 bases not matched to a gene; V was cut back by 1 base and J by 7 bases. Germline CDR1 is LGHNA and CDR2 is YNFKEQ. The CDR3 loop reads CASSQVIGWTGAGYTF. CDR3 sequence (DNA): TGTGCCAGCAGCCAAGTAATCGGTTGGACAGGGGCTGGCTACACCTTC.

This clonotype was seen a few times. The gene calls are TRBV6-1 and TRBJ2-1; the D gene is possibly TRBD1 (6 bases). Trimming removed 4 bases at V and 9 bases at J, with 13 bases between. The CDR3 runs 13 residues. Germline V gene data show CDR1 as MNHNS and CDR2 as SASEGT. CDR3 in DNA: TGTGCCAGCAGTGGAAACAGGGCGGCTGAGCAGTTCTTC. Residues: CASSGNRAAEQFF.

CDR3 region: CASSGSGGGGKRETQYF. DNA of the CDR3: TGTGCCAGCAGCGGGAGCGGGGGGGGGGGGAAGAGAGAGACCCAGTACTTC. The chain combines TRBV28 with TRBJ2-5; 10 bases map to TRBD2. The CDR3 loop spans 17 amino acids. V shed 6 bases, J shed 4 bases, and the junction held 14 bases outside the gene matches. The germline gives CDR1 MDHEN, CDR2 SYDVKM.

The chain couples TRBV13 to TRBJ2-7, with 12 positions matching TRBD2. The CDR3 is made up of 16 amino acids. Germline V gene lookup returns CDR1 PRHDT and CDR2 FYEKMQ (reference sequence). V was pared by 4 bases and J by 2 bases, with 6 bases of the junction left unmatched. The CDR3 DNA sequence: TGTGCCAGCAGCTCTCGACTAGCGGGAGTCCCCTACGAGCAGTACTTC. Protein product: CASSSRLAGVPYEQYF.

This clonotype was seen more than once but under ten times. The CDR3 sequence is CASSQDAGGIWNEQFF. The CDR3 nucleotides are TGTGCCAGCAGCCAAGATGCGGGAGGAATTTGGAATGAGCAGTTCTTC. V usage is TRBV14 and J usage is TRBJ2-1; 8 bases line up with TRBD2. Losses at the gene ends were 0 bases for V and 7 bases for J; bases not matched to a gene: 8. The CDR3 has 16 amino acids. CDR1 and CDR2 (germline): SGHDN, FVKESK.

The table lists this clonotype with a few counts. This sequence joins TRBV28 and TRBJ2-5; 7 nucleotides match TRBD1. J was trimmed by 5 bases and V by 6 bases; bases with no gene match: 12. The germline CDR1 and CDR2 sequences are MDHEN and SYDVKM. The CDR3 consists of 15 residues. In nucleotides, the CDR3 is TGTGCCAGCAGCCCATCGACAGGGACAGTGGAGACCCAGTACTTC. Translation gives CASSPSTGTVETQYF. Complete variable domain (other parts from reference TRBV28 and TRBJ2-5): DVKVTQSSRYLVKRTGEKVFLECVQDMDHENMFWYRQDPGLGLRLIYFSYDVKMKEKGDIPEGYSVSREKKERFSLILESASTNQTSMYLCASSPSTGTVETQYFGPGTRLLVL.

A note on this clonotype: Its ends do not fully match the called genes, so a read error is possible. The chain employs TRBV5-1 and TRBJ2-7, with D hard to call. CDR1 and CDR2 (germline): SGHRS, YFSETQ. The CDR3 has 13 amino acids. CDR3 sequence reads: CASSFQETYGQYF. CDR3 nucleotides: TGCGCCAGCAGCTTCCAGGAAACCTACGGGCAGTACTTC.

With respect to this clonotype: A read error is possible here, since a much larger clone lies one base away. This sequence joins TRBV7-6 and TRBJ1-4; D ambiguous. V shed 2 bases and J shed 1 base, with 5 bases lying between them. The CDR3 runs to 14 residues. Germline V gives CDR1 SGHVS, CDR2 FNYEAQ. This chain's CDR3 is CASSLPGTNEKLFF. The CDR3, as DNA: TGTGCCAGCAGCTTACCGGGAACTAATGAAAAACTGTTTTTT.

The rearrangement links TRBV19 to TRBJ1-1; D not certain. The V and J ends lost 8 bases and 8 bases respectively, with 12 bases between them. The CDR3 has 11 residues. The germline V gene has CDR1 LNHDA and CDR2 SQIVND (reference sequence). The CDR3 is CASSGEYEAFF. DNA for the CDR3: TGTGCCAGTTCCGGGGAATACGAAGCTTTCTTT.

The V and J genes are TRBV10-3 and TRBJ2-7; D might be TRBD1 or TRBD2, each matching 5 bases. CDR3 length: 14 amino acids. The germline CDR1 and CDR2 sequences are ENHRY and SYGVKD. Trimming took off 6 bases at V and 2 bases at J, with 14 bases between the two ends. CDR3 region: CAIRDSGTAYEQYF. CDR3 nucleotide sequence: TGTGCCATCAGGGACTCCGGGACGGCCTACGAGCAGTACTTC.

This clonotype showed up just once. Only one base separates this from a far larger clonotype, so it likely reflects a read error. The rearrangement joins TRBV28 to TRBJ2-4, with D uncertain. Per germline, CDR1 MDHEN and CDR2 SYDVKM. The CDR3 totals 15 residues. DNA of the CDR3: TGTGCCAGCAGTCCCCGTCTAGTCCCTTACAATGAGCAGTCCTTC. Translating it yields CASSPRLVPYNEQSF. Combining the CDR3 with reference TRBV28 and TRBJ2-4 gives the whole variable domain DVKVTQSSRYLVKRTGEKVFLECVQDMDHENMFWYRQDPGLGLRLIYFSYDVKMKEKGDIPEGYSVSREKKERFSLILESASTNQTSMYLCASSPRLVPYNEQSFGAGTRLSVL.

This chain joins TRBV5-4 and TRBJ1-2; D remains unclear. This CDR3 has 15 residues. From germline, CDR1 is SGHNT and CDR2 YYREEE (reference sequence). V was cut by 0 bases and J by 8 bases, with 17 bases left in between. CDR3 in DNA: TGTGCCAGCAGCTTGGAGTCAACGGTAGCCGGCGGCTACACCTTC. This sequence encodes CASSLESTVAGGYTF.

This rearrangement joins TRBV11-2 to TRBJ2-7; D is possibly TRBD2 (5 bases). Trimming pared 6 bases from V and 2 bases from J, leaving 14 bases between. The CDR3 has 14 amino acids. Germline V gene sequence: CDR1 SGHAT, CDR2 FQNNGV. CDR3 region: CASSRGITAYEQYF. The CDR3, as DNA: TGTGCCAGCAGTAGAGGGATCACCGCCTACGAGCAGTACTTC.

A few counts support this clonotype. The V and J genes are TRBV29-1 and TRBJ2-3, with TRBD2 matching over 11 bases. The CDR3 runs 16 residues. Germline V CDR1 and CDR2: SQVTM, ANQGSEA. With 7 bases clipped from V and 2 bases from J, the junction kept 11 bases outside the gene matches. CDR3: CSATGVAGGATDTQYF. The CDR3, as DNA: TGCAGCGCAACAGGGGTAGCGGGAGGGGCCACAGATACGCAGTATTTT.

The chain uses TRBV18 and TRBJ1-6; TRBD1 might be the D (5 bases). There are 16 residues in the CDR3. Between the trimmed V and J ends, which lost 6 bases and 5 bases, there was a span of 17 bases. The germline V gene encodes CDR1 KGHSH and CDR2 LQKENI. CDR3 loop: CASSSTPTANNSPLHF. The CDR3 coding sequence is TGTGCCAGCTCGTCCACGCCGACAGCTAATAATTCACCCCTCCACTTT. The entire variable domain, with the rest obtained from reference TRBV18 and TRBJ1-6, is as follows: NAGVMQNPRHLVRRRGQEARLRCSPMKGHSHVYWYRQLPEEGLKFMVYLQKENIIDESGMPKERFSAEFPKEGPSILRIQQVVRGDSAAYFCASSSTPTANNSPLHFGNGTRLTVT.